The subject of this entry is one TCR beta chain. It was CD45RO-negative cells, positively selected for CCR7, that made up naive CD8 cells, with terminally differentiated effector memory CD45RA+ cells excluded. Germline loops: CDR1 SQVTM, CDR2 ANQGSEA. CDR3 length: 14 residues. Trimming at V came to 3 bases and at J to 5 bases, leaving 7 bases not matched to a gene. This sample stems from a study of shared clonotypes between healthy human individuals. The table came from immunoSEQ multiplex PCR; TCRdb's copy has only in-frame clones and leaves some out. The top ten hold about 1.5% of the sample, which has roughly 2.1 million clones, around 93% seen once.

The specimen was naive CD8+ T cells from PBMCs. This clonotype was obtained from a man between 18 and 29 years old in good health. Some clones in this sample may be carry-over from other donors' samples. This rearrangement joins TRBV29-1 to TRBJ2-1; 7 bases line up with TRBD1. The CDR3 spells CSVDLQGPHNEQFF. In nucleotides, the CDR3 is TGCAGCGTTGACTTACAGGGGCCCCACAATGAGCAGTTCTTC.